Below, 8 T cell receptor beta chains from the same sample are listed, as sequenced in a study of cytomegalovirus exposure and HLA in healthy donors. With 60 Vbeta and 13 Jbeta primers, the PCR was carried out. The protocol was immunoSEQ multiplex PCR, while the TCRdb copy is restricted to in-frame clones and leaves out a portion. The table has some 150,000 clones, 60% to 85% seen once. The material sequenced was PBMCs. These receptors all stem from a female donor in good health and CMV-seropositive.

The chain joins TRBV9 to TRBJ2-3, with TRBD2 matching 8 bases. V dropped 0 bases and J dropped 1; count of bases not matched to a gene: 1. Looked up from germline, CDR1 is SGDLS and CDR2 is YYNGEE. The CDR3 loop spans 15 amino acids. The CDR3 protein is CASSVVGRGTDTQYF. The CDR3 DNA follows: TGTGCCAGCAGCGTAGTCGGGAGGGGCACAGATACGCAGTATTTT.

The rearrangement joins TRBV7-9 to TRBJ2-7; TRBD2 might be the D (6 bases). The CDR3 length is 16 residues. The germline V gene has CDR1 SEHNR and CDR2 FQNEAQ (reference sequence). V was cut by 5 bases and J by 0 bases, with 17 bases left in between. The CDR3 protein is CASSPHHGSDSYEQYF. CDR3 bases: TGTGCCAGCAGCCCACACCACGGGAGCGACTCCTACGAGCAGTACTTC.

This clone was detected only once. Other DNA variants within this sample encode the same CDR3. The V and J genes are TRBV5-4 and TRBJ2-7; 11 bases line up with TRBD2. There are 16 residues in the CDR3. Germline loops: CDR1 SGHNT, CDR2 YYREEE (reference sequence). V was pared by 4 bases and J by 5 bases, with 11 bases of the junction left unmatched. The DNA of the CDR3 is TGTGCCAGCAGCAATAGGGCACTAGCGGGAGTAGACGAGCAGTACTTC. Its protein product is CASSNRALAGVDEQYF. Variable domain in full (rest from reference TRBV5-4 and TRBJ2-7): ETGVTQSPTHLIKTRGQQVTLRCSSQSGHNTVSWYQQALGQGPQFIFQYYREEENGRGNFPPRFSGLQFPNYSSELNVNALELDDSALYLCASSNRALAGVDEQYFGPGTRLTVT.

CDR3 amino acids: CASSPSTGGRDSPLHF. As DNA, the CDR3 is TGTGCCAGCAGCCCATCGACAGGGGGCCGGGATTCACCCCTCCACTTT. The rearrangement links TRBV5-6 to TRBJ1-6, with TRBD1 identical over 10 bases. Germline assignment: CDR1 SGHDT and CDR2 YYEEEE. Trimming took 4 bases from V and 8 from J; bases not matched to a gene: 9. The CDR3 is 16 residues long. Combining the CDR3 with reference TRBV5-6 and TRBJ1-6 gives the whole variable domain DAGVTQSPTHLIKTRGQQVTLRCSPKSGHDTVSWYQQALGQGPQFIFQYYEEEERQRGNFPDRFSGHQFPNYSSELNVNALLLGDSALYLCASSPSTGGRDSPLHFGNGTRLTVT.

The genes are TRBV5-1 and TRBJ2-7; 8 bases agree with TRBD1. Looked up from germline, CDR1 is SGHRS and CDR2 is YFSETQ. Trimming cost V 4 bases and J 4 bases; bases outside gene matches: 7. CDR3 length: 14 residues. The CDR3 nucleotides read TGCGCCAGCAGCGAGACAGGGGACCCTTACGAGCAGTACTTC. It yields the protein CASSETGDPYEQYF.

This chain joins TRBV18 and TRBJ1-3; TRBD1 might be the D (6 bases). The CDR3 sequence is 14 residues long. V lost 2 bases to trimming and J lost 3 bases, with 8 bases between them. Germline CDR1 is KGHSH and CDR2 is LQKENI. The CDR3 loop reads CASSPTGLGNTIYF. The CDR3 region has the DNA TGTGCCAGCTCACCAACAGGGCTTGGAAACACCATATATTTT.

The CDR3: CASTQTGDSNQPQHF. As DNA, the CDR3 is TGTGCCAGCACCCAGACAGGGGATAGCAATCAGCCCCAGCATTTT. The rearrangement links TRBV6-1 to TRBJ1-5; 8 positions match TRBD1. V dropped 7 bases and J dropped 0; count of bases not matched to a gene: 5. Germline lookup yields CDR1 MNHNS and CDR2 SASEGT. The length of the CDR3 is 15 residues.

This clone was seen just once. The rearrangement links TRBV9 to TRBJ2-7; 7 bases align to TRBD2. Per germline, CDR1 SGDLS and CDR2 YYNGEE. Germline trimming cut 0 bases from V and 2 bases from J; bases unmatched to any gene: 2. CDR3 length: 14 amino acids. This chain's CDR3 is CASSVASGPYEQYF. DNA for the CDR3: TGTGCCAGCAGCGTAGCTAGCGGACCCTACGAGCAGTACTTC.